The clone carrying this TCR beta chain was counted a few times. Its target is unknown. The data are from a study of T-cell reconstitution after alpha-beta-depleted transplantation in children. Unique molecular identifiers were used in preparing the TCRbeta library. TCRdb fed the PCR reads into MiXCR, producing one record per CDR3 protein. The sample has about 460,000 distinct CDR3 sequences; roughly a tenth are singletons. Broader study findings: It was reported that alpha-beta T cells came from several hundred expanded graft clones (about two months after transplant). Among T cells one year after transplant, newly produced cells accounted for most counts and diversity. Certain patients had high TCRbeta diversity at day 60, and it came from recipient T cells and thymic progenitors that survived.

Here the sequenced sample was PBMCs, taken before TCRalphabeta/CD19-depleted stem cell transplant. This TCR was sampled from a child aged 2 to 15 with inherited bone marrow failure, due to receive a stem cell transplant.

The CDR3 loop reads CSARVGGTSGRSSYNEQFF. The CDR3 DNA follows: TGCAGTGCTAGAGTGGGGGGCACTAGCGGGAGGAGCTCCTACAATGAGCAGTTCTTC. The rearrangement joins TRBV20-1 to TRBJ2-1; 12 nucleotides agree with TRBD2. The CDR3 spans 19 residues. V shed 1 base and J 0 bases; nucleotides not matched to a gene: 10. Germline CDR1 is DFQATT and CDR2 is SNEGSKA (reference sequence).